The rows below give T cell receptor beta chains drawn from one sample of a study of T cell changes during pregnancy in multiple sclerosis. TCRdb's table, derived via immunoSEQ multiplex PCR, lists solely in-frame clones and lacks some. The data contain about 73,000 clones, approximately 92% of them singletons. The source was peripheral blood, collected in the third trimester of pregnancy. The receptors were gathered from a female donor in good health, enrolled as a control in a pregnancy study. The CDR3 runs from the conserved cysteine through the conserved F or W. D genes are given only for firm matches. A row's size may be missing; if present it is once, few, many or a size class.

clone_size	d_call	v_call	j_call	cdr3_aa	cdr3_nt
.	.	TRBV6-1	TRBJ2-3	CAGSQGDTQYF	TGTGCCGGCTCCCAGGGGGATACGCAGTATTTT
.	TRBD1	TRBV28	TRBJ1-1	CASGTGIHEAFF	TGTGCCAGTGGGACAGGGATTCATGAAGCTTTCTTT
once	.	TRBV27	TRBJ2-3	CASSPYRDTQYF	TGTGCCAGCAGTCCCTACAGGGATACGCAGTATTTT
.	TRBD2	TRBV29-1	TRBJ2-3	CSVPSSGRTDTQYF	TGCAGCGTCCCGAGCAGCGGGAGAACAGATACGCAGTATTTT
.	TRBD1	TRBV19	TRBJ2-7	CASSLGQGYEQYF	TGTGCCAGTTCTCTGGGACAGGGCTACGAGCAGTACTTC
.	.	TRBV15	TRBJ2-1	CATSRDDGGGSYNEQFF	TGTGCCACCAGCAGAGATGATGGGGGAGGCTCCTACAATGAGCAGTTCTTC
once	.	TRBV7-9	TRBJ1-4	CASSFPREKLFF	TGTGCCAGCAGCTTCCCCCGTGAAAAACTGTTTTTT
.	TRBD1	TRBV2	TRBJ1-3	CASTWDRDPRGSGNTIYF	TGTGCCAGCACTTGGGACAGGGATCCTAGGGGCTCTGGAAACACCATATATTTT
.	TRBD1	TRBV27	TRBJ2-2	CASRQGFTGELFF	TGTGCCAGCAGACAGGGGTTCACCGGGGAGCTGTTTTTT
.	.	TRBV7-8	TRBJ2-3	CASSLALPTDTQYF	TGTGCCAGCAGCTTAGCCCTACCCACAGATACGCAGTATTTT
.	.	TRBV7-3	TRBJ2-3	CASSLGSATDTQYF	TGTGCCAGCAGCTTAGGTAGCGCCACAGATACGCAGTATTTT
many	.	TRBV6-1	TRBJ1-1	CASSDKMNTEAFF	TGTGCCAGCAGTGACAAAATGAACACTGAAGCTTTCTTT
.	.	TRBV6-1	TRBJ1-5	CASSEYQGSNQPQHF	TGTGCCAGCAGTGAGTATCAGGGGAGCAATCAGCCCCAGCATTTT
few	.	TRBV7-5	TRBJ1-6	CVRSLGVREPLHF	TGTGTCAGAAGCTTAGGGGTCAGGGAACCCCTCCACTTT
.	.	TRBV6-1	TRBJ1-4	CASSEAFRFEKLFF	TGTGCCAGCAGTGAAGCCTTTCGGTTTGAAAAACTGTTTTTT
few	.	TRBV11-2	TRBJ1-6	CASSLSDIGSPLHF	TGTGCCAGCAGCTTATCAGACATTGGTTCACCCCTCCACTTT
.	TRBD2	TRBV10-3	TRBJ2-5	CAISVTAGARETQYF	TGTGCCATCAGTGTTACAGCGGGGGCGCGAGAGACCCAGTACTTC
.	.	TRBV5-3	TRBJ1-1	CARSLVAGPQGLNTEAFF	TGTGCCAGAAGCTTGGTAGCCGGACCTCAGGGACTTAACACTGAAGCTTTCTTT
.	TRBD1	TRBV25-1	TRBJ2-7	CASSESDRGYHYEQYF	TGTGCCAGCAGTGAATCCGACAGGGGGTATCACTACGAGCAGTACTTC
.	TRBD1	TRBV5-5	TRBJ2-7	CASSQKPGQGSEQYF	TGTGCCAGCAGCCAAAAACCGGGACAGGGATCCGAGCAGTACTTC
.	TRBD1	TRBV2	TRBJ1-5	CASTQGSQPQHF	TGTGCCAGTACACAGGGGAGTCAGCCCCAGCATTTT
.	.	TRBV4-2	TRBJ1-5	CASSQGAGQPQHF	TGTGCCAGCAGCCAAGGTGCGGGTCAGCCCCAGCATTTT
.	TRBD2	TRBV7-2	TRBJ2-1	CASSLEYGRARYNEQFF	TGTGCCAGCAGCTTAGAGTACGGGAGGGCCAGGTACAATGAGCAGTTCTTC
.	TRBD1	TRBV5-8	TRBJ1-1	CASSPRSDRGRAFF	TGTGCCAGCAGCCCTAGATCCGACAGGGGACGAGCTTTCTTT
.	TRBD1	TRBV5-1	TRBJ1-4	CATTLTGGGGEKLFF	TGCGCCACTACGTTGACAGGGGGAGGTGGAGAAAAACTGTTTTTT
once	.	TRBV4-1	TRBJ1-5	CASSHAIRDFQPQHF	TGCGCCAGCAGCCATGCGATACGGGACTTTCAGCCCCAGCATTTT
few	.	TRBV27	TRBJ2-2	CASSSSSYTGELFF	TGTGCCAGCAGTTCTAGCAGCTACACCGGGGAGCTGTTTTTT
.	.	TRBV25-1	TRBJ2-1	CASSASWGDYNEQFF	TGTGCCAGCAGTGCGAGTTGGGGGGACTACAATGAGCAGTTCTTC
.	TRBD2	TRBV11-2	TRBJ2-1	CASSPGLAASYNEQFF	TGTGCCAGCAGCCCGGGACTAGCGGCCTCCTACAATGAGCAGTTCTTC
once	.	TRBV5-1	TRBJ1-6	CASSLGGGGDSPLHF	TGCGCCAGCAGCTTGGGAGGGGGGGGTGATTCACCCCTCCACTTT
.	.	TRBV28	TRBJ2-1	CASSPQGYEQFF	TGTGCCAGCAGTCCTCAGGGATATGAGCAGTTCTTC
.	TRBD2	TRBV2	TRBJ2-3	CASSEALAGVTDTQYF	TGTGCCAGCAGTGAAGCGCTAGCGGGGGTCACAGATACGCAGTATTTT
.	.	TRBV10-2	TRBJ1-2	CASSEGGALSYGYTF	TGCGCCAGCAGTGAAGGGGGGGCGCTTTCCTATGGCTACACCTTC
.	.	TRBV6-5	TRBJ2-3	CASSVVAGHTDTQYF	TGTGCCAGCAGCGTAGTGGCGGGGCACACAGATACGCAGTATTTT
.	.	TRBV5-6	TRBJ2-1	CASSLFAVPRGQFF	TGTGCCAGCAGCTTGTTTGCAGTGCCTCGGGGGCAGTTCTTC
.	.	TRBV6-5	TRBJ2-5	CASSAQGSQETQYF	TGTGCCAGCAGCGCGCAGGGATCCCAAGAGACCCAGTACTTC
.	.	TRBV7-7	TRBJ2-3	CASSVGRADTQYF	TGTGCCAGCAGCGTGGGGCGAGCAGATACGCAGTATTTT
.	.	TRBV29-1	TRBJ1-1	CSVGTVSGAFF	TGCAGCGTTGGTACAGTGAGCGGGGCTTTCTTT
.	TRBD1	TRBV11-2	TRBJ2-7	CASSSRTGAMGEQYF	TGTGCCAGCAGCTCCCGGACAGGGGCGATGGGCGAGCAGTACTTC
.	.	TRBV20-1	TRBJ2-3	CSARYEDTQYF	TGCAGTGCTAGGTACGAGGATACGCAGTATTTT
.	.	TRBV7-6	TRBJ2-2	CASSFQVGVPGELFF	TGTGCCAGCAGCTTTCAAGTAGGGGTACCCGGGGAGCTGTTTTTT
.	TRBD2	TRBV15	TRBJ2-1	CATGAGTSGKGPYNEQFF	TGTGCCACCGGAGCCGGGACTAGCGGGAAAGGGCCCTACAATGAGCAGTTCTTC
.	.	TRBV5-1	TRBJ2-2	CASSLASGELFF	TGCGCCAGCAGCTTGGCCTCCGGGGAGCTGTTTTTT
.	TRBD2	TRBV27	TRBJ2-1	CASSLPSGRPLNEQFF	TGTGCCAGCAGTTTACCTAGCGGGAGGCCTCTCAATGAGCAGTTCTTC
.	.	TRBV7-9	TRBJ2-2	CASSLALDTGELFF	TGTGCCAGCAGCTTGGCGCTAGACACCGGGGAGCTGTTTTTT